This T cell receptor beta chain was sequenced in a study of cytomegalovirus exposure and HLA in healthy donors (TCRdb year 2017). As for the study more broadly: The 700 or so repertoires of the first cohort and the 110 or so validation repertoires were produced on the same platform, according to a later analysis. The study aimed to test whether signatures of past pathogen exposure could be identified by cataloging public T cell receptors. In addition to the first cohort of 666 subjects, a separate validation cohort of approximately 130 different subjects was used. To predict cytomegalovirus infection status, the study brought together high-throughput TCR immunosequencing, statistical association of individual TCRs with disease status, and machine learning. Study-wide conclusions, independent of this receptor: In a later analysis, TCRs clustered in the first cohort were found to also tend to co-occur in the 110 or so validation repertoires, with over 90% of cluster scores above 0. In the study, approximately 160 TCR beta chains were listed as associated with cytomegalovirus. Most TCR sequences were observed very rarely across donors, whereas some public TCRs were present in many individuals. In vitro tests confirmed that a few of the cytomegalovirus-associated TCR beta chains recognize cytomegalovirus antigens. A later analysis lacked HLA typing for the validation cohort, so it scored co-occurrence in that cohort across all 110 or so repertoires. It was suggested by the authors that the approach could potentially be generalized to other disease states and immunological phenotypes. The classifier was reported to diagnose cytomegalovirus status with high specificity and sensitivity in both the original cohort and the validation cohort.

Libraries were constructed by the immunoSEQ multiplex PCR assay. In the authors' own workflow: A statistical classification framework was built for diagnosing cytomegalovirus status from the catalog of TCR beta chain sequences. TCRdb carries this immuneACCESS record with in-frame sequences only. Its versions omit some clonotypes, under half of them owing to an unresolved V gene in the studies checked, with the rest unexplained. V and J calls and clone size are copied from that table; D and trimming were computed from the DNA. Recorded for this sample are 150,000 to 200,000 clones; around nine tenths of them occurred a single time. The biggest ten clones account for 2% to 3% of the sample. The donors belonged to the validation cohort of under 150 subjects, which was separate from the roughly 670-subject first cohort. On this clone itself: Its antigen is unknown. Per-base qualities were not stored, and no clone one base away is much larger.

The germline V gene yields MNHNS for CDR1 and SASEGT for CDR2. V and J are truncated by 10 bases and 2 bases respectively, leaving an intervening sequence of 15 bases. The CDR3 runs 15 amino acids, cysteine and phenylalanine included. The read is trimmed to its CDR3 DNA, 45 bases read in frame from base 1. Sequencing was done on a sample of PBMCs. The chain was built from TRBV6-1 and TRBJ2-6; D gene: possibly TRBD2, on 6 matching bases. The receptor's source is a man aged 18 to 29 in good health and CMV-seropositive. The DNA is as follows: TGTGCCACCTCGCGGGGCGCAACTGGGGCCAACGTCCTGACTTTC. It encodes CATSRGATGANVLTF.